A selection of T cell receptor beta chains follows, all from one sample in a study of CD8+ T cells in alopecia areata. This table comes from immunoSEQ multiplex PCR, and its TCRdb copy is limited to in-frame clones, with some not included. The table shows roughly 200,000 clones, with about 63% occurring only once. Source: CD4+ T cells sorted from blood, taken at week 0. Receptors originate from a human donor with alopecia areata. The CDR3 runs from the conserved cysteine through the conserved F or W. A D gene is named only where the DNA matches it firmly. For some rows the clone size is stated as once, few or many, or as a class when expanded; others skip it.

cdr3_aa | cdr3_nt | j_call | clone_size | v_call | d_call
CASQGDSGANVLTF | TGTGCCAGCCAAGGTGACTCTGGGGCCAACGTCCTGACTTTC | TRBJ2-6 | - | TRBV19 | -
CASSALTLGTQYF | TGTGCCAGCAGCGCGTTGACGCTTGGGACCCAGTACTTC | TRBJ2-5 | - | TRBV9 | -
CASSALHNSPLHF | TGTGCCAGCAGCGCCCTCCATAATTCACCCCTCCACTTT | TRBJ1-6 | few | TRBV5-6 | -
CASTTTANYGYTF | TGTGCCAGCACCACGACAGCTAACTATGGCTACACCTTC | TRBJ1-2 | once | TRBV2 | -
CASSTRTGAHTEAFF | TGTGCCAGCAGCACCCGGACAGGGGCGCACACTGAAGCTTTCTTT | TRBJ1-1 | many | TRBV5-4 | TRBD1
CASSGDPTGDGTYEQYF | TGTGCCAGCAGCGGGGACCCGACAGGGGATGGAACCTACGAGCAGTACTTC | TRBJ2-7 | - | TRBV9 | TRBD1
CASSSRGQQNTEAFF | TGCGCCAGCAGCTCCAGGGGTCAGCAGAACACTGAAGCTTTCTTT | TRBJ1-1 | few | TRBV5-1 | -
CASSDPGGRETQYF | TGCGCCAGCAGCGATCCAGGGGGAAGAGAGACCCAGTACTTC | TRBJ2-5 | once | TRBV5-1 | TRBD1
CASSPTWSTDTQYF | TGTGCCAGCAGCCCCACGTGGAGCACAGATACGCAGTATTTT | TRBJ2-3 | - | TRBV9 | -
CASSFASGYNSPLHF | TGTGCCAGCAGCTTTGCCTCGGGCTATAATTCACCCCTCCACTTT | TRBJ1-6 | - | TRBV7-8 | -
CASSLGRAYGYTF | TGTGCCAGCAGTTTAGGCAGGGCCTATGGCTACACCTTC | TRBJ1-2 | - | TRBV27 | -
CASRDRGSSYNSPLHF | TGTGCCAGCCGGGACAGGGGCAGCTCCTATAATTCACCCCTCCACTTT | TRBJ1-6 | - | TRBV5-4 | TRBD1
CAWILSGTGLGYTF | TGTGCCTGGATCCTATCCGGGACAGGGCTTGGCTACACCTTC | TRBJ1-2 | - | TRBV30 | TRBD1
CASSSGTGAYEQYF | TGTGCCAGCAGCTCCGGGACAGGGGCGTACGAGCAGTACTTC | TRBJ2-7 | few | TRBV9 | TRBD1
CASGPTSGDQETQYF | TGTGCCAGCGGACCGACTAGCGGGGACCAAGAGACCCAGTACTTC | TRBJ2-5 | - | TRBV4-2 | TRBD2
CASRDRDGYTF | TGCGCCAGCCGGGACAGGGATGGCTACACCTTC | TRBJ1-2 | - | TRBV5-1 | TRBD1
CASSPTGDNSPLHF | TGTGCCAGCAGTCCTACAGGGGATAATTCACCCCTCCACTTT | TRBJ1-6 | - | TRBV27 | TRBD1
CASSGNPGTGEEAFF | TGCGCCAGCAGCGGAAATCCCGGGACAGGGGAGGAAGCTTTCTTT | TRBJ1-1 | - | TRBV5-1 | TRBD1
CASSSIDVSEAFF | TGTGCCAGCAGCTCCATCGACGTCTCTGAAGCTTTCTTT | TRBJ1-1 | - | TRBV5-6 | -
CASSLSRDSPQYF | TGTGCCAGCAGCTTGAGCCGGGACAGCCCGCAGTATTTT | TRBJ2-3 | few | TRBV7-8 | TRBD1
CSVVGQGSYEQYF | TGCAGCGTTGTGGGACAGGGATCCTACGAGCAGTACTTC | TRBJ2-7 | - | TRBV29-1 | TRBD1
CSVTPGQGAPDTQYF | TGCAGCGTTACTCCGGGACAGGGGGCCCCAGATACGCAGTATTTT | TRBJ2-3 | few | TRBV29-1 | TRBD1
CSVVGQMSAEAFF | TGCAGCGTTGTTGGACAGATGAGTGCTGAAGCTTTCTTT | TRBJ1-1 | once | TRBV29-1 | -
CASSVVGTGELFF | TGTGCCAGCAGCGTAGTTGGCACCGGGGAGCTGTTTTTT | TRBJ2-2 | - | TRBV9 | -
CSVVTGERGGYTF | TGCAGCGTTGTGACAGGGGAGAGGGGTGGCTACACCTTC | TRBJ1-2 | - | TRBV29-1 | TRBD1
CASSIAGTAPYEQYF | TGTGCCAGTAGTATAGCCGGGACAGCGCCCTACGAGCAGTACTTC | TRBJ2-7 | - | TRBV19 | TRBD1
CASSNIKTSYEQYF | TGTGCCAGCAGCAACATAAAAACCTCCTACGAGCAGTACTTC | TRBJ2-7 | - | TRBV6-6 | -
CAWTVAGGHGGTQYF | TGTGCCTGGACAGTTGCGGGGGGCCATGGCGGGACCCAGTACTTC | TRBJ2-5 | - | TRBV30 | TRBD2
CAWSPRVGNIQYF | TGTGCCTGGAGTCCCAGGGTGGGGAACATTCAGTACTTC | TRBJ2-4 | - | TRBV30 | -